Below are 18 T cell receptor beta chains sequenced from a single sample in a study of vaccination and CD4 T cells after COVID-19. With the Oncomine TCR Beta short-read assay, DNA from cultured CD4+ T cells was sequenced. TCRdb passed the PCR reads through MiXCR, listing each CDR3 protein once. Among around 14,000 distinct CDR3 sequences listed, 50% to 55% were seen once. Treatment of the sample: roughly ten-day PBMC culture with coronavirus spike peptide pools or control peptides (ViraFEST assay). No antigen has been identified for these receptors. The sample taken for sequencing was CD4+ T cells from blood, cultured in vitro. The receptors come from a human donor who had recovered from COVID-19.

This clonotype was observed a handful of times. The chain combines TRBV28 with TRBJ1-5, with D perhaps TRBD1 (5 bases). Trimming removed 6 bases from V and 6 bases from J, with 15 bases in between. This CDR3 contains 14 residues. Germline V gives CDR1 MDHEN, CDR2 SYDVKM. CDR3 in amino acids: CASSYTQGRQPQHF. The CDR3 DNA reads as TGTGCCAGCAGCTACACGCAGGGCCGTCAGCCCCAGCATTTT.

The chain links TRBV4-1 to TRBJ2-3, with D hard to call. This CDR3 is 15 amino acids long. The V gene's germline CDR1 is MGHRA and CDR2 YSYEKL. V lost 2 bases to trimming and J lost 0 bases, with 9 bases between them. The CDR3 nucleotides read TGCGCCAGCAGCCAAACTCAGACTAGCACAGATACGCAGTATTTT. This codes for CASSQTQTSTDTQYF.

This clonotype was detected only a few times. This chain uses TRBV5-1 with TRBJ1-1; possibly TRBD1 for D (5 bases). V lost 0 bases and J lost 1, with 10 bases in between. Germline V gene sequence: CDR1 SGHRS, CDR2 YFSETQ. This CDR3 comprises 15 residues. CDR3 residues: CASSLDGAGNTEAFF. The CDR3 region has the DNA TGCGCCAGCAGCTTGGACGGGGCGGGGAACACTGAAGCTTTCTTT.

This clonotype has only one observation. The chain joins TRBV6-1 to TRBJ2-3; the D gene is possibly TRBD1 (5 bases). The germline V and J ends were trimmed by 0 bases and 3 bases, with 13 bases remaining between them. CDR1 and CDR2 (germline): MNHNS, SASEGT. This CDR3 is 16 amino acids long. Here the CDR3 DNA reads TGTGCCAGCAGTGAAGCGATCGGAGCAGGGACAGATACGCAGTATTTT. Translated, it gives CASSEAIGAGTDTQYF.

A word on this clonotype: A read error is likely here: a far larger clone is one base away. The rearrangement uses TRBV12-3 or TRBV12-4 and TRBJ2-2, with a tentative D call TRBD2 (6 bases). The V gene lost 6 bases and the J gene lost 5 bases, with 19 bases spanning the gap. The CDR3 length is 16 residues. Here the CDR3 reads CASSVVSGVRTGELFF. In DNA, the CDR3 is TGTGCCAGCAGCGTCGTGTCGGGAGTTAGAACCGGGGAGCTGTTTTTT.

This chain connects TRBV4-1 to TRBJ1-5, with D hard to call. CDR1 and CDR2 (germline): MGHRA, YSYEKL. The length of the CDR3 is 13 residues. Trimming shortened V by 1 base and J by 7 bases, and 8 bases separated the two germline ends. DNA of the CDR3: TGCGCCAGCAGCCAAGGGGGTGAACAGCCCCAGCATTTT. This encodes CASSQGGEQPQHF.

V gene TRBV20-1 combines with J gene TRBJ2-7; D is uncertain. Per the germline V gene, CDR1 is DFQATT and CDR2 is SNEGSKA (reference sequence). The CDR3 is 11 amino acids. Trimming took off 3 bases at V and 3 bases at J, with 6 bases between the two ends. The CDR3 spells CSARGVYEQYF. The CDR3 coding sequence is TGCAGTGCTAGGGGCGTCTACGAGCAGTACTTC.

V gene TRBV6-5 combines with J gene TRBJ2-7; 8 positions match TRBD1. CDR1 and CDR2 from the germline V gene are MNHEY and SVGAGI. V lost 0 bases and J lost 1; bases outside the gene matches: 8. This CDR3 spans 17 amino acids. The CDR3 spells CASSYSSRGPYSYEQYF. The CDR3 nucleotides read TGTGCCAGCAGTTACTCGTCCAGGGGGCCTTATTCCTACGAGCAGTACTTC.

This chain connects TRBV19 to TRBJ2-7; 9 nucleotides align to TRBD1. The J segment lost 7 bases and the V segment lost 4 bases, leaving 8 bases of the junction unmatched. CDR1 and CDR2 from the germline V gene are LNHDA and SQIVND (reference sequence). The CDR3 loop spans 14 amino acids. CDR3 in amino acids: CASSTRDRAGEQYF. The CDR3 nucleotides read TGTGCCAGTAGTACTCGGGACAGGGCGGGGGAGCAGTACTTC.

This clonotype appeared a few times. CDR3 nucleotide sequence: TGTGCCAGCAGCTTAGCGGGGACTAGCGGGTACGAGCAGTACTTC. Translated: CASSLAGTSGYEQYF. This chain links TRBV7-2 with TRBJ2-7, with 12 bases matching TRBD2. Per germline, CDR1 SGHTA and CDR2 FQGNSA. V was pared by 0 bases and J by 4 bases, with 1 base of the junction left unmatched. This CDR3 has 15 residues.

Within the sample, this clonotype is medium-sized. V gene TRBV14 combines with J gene TRBJ1-2; 9 positions match TRBD1. V lost 4 bases, J lost 7 bases, and 7 bases stayed unmatched. Germline V CDR1 and CDR2: SGHDN, FVKESK. The CDR3 has 14 amino acids. The DNA of the CDR3 is TGTGCCAGCAGCCGGGACAGGGAGTCTTTTGGCTACACCTTC. This gives the protein CASSRDRESFGYTF.

V usage is TRBV19 and J usage is TRBJ2-1; possibly TRBD2 for D (6 bases). V was pared by 5 bases and J by 7 bases, with 30 bases between. The germline V gene has CDR1 LNHDA and CDR2 SQIVND (reference sequence). The CDR3 consists of 19 residues. The CDR3 is CASSPPLGVAELSGNEQFF. The CDR3 nucleotides are TGTGCCAGTAGTCCCCCCCTGGGGGTAGCGGAGTTATCAGGGAATGAGCAGTTCTTC.

The rearrangement uses TRBV24-1 and TRBJ2-5; D is perhaps TRBD2 (6 bases). The length of the CDR3 is 12 residues. V was pared by 9 bases and J by 0 bases, with 7 bases between. Germline values: CDR1 KGHDR, CDR2 SFDVKD. The DNA for the CDR3 is TGTGCCACCGGCGGGAACCAAGAGACCCAGTACTTC. It yields the protein CATGGNQETQYF.

The CDR3 DNA reads as TGCAGTCCCTATCGGACAGGGGGATTCTACGAGCAGTACTTC. Protein product: CSPYRTGGFYEQYF. The chain joins TRBV20-1 to TRBJ2-7; TRBD1 agrees at 10 bases. V trimming: 8 bases; J trimming: 3 bases; junction bases outside the gene matches: 10. Germline-derived CDR1 and CDR2 are DFQATT and SNEGSKA (reference sequence). The CDR3 is 14 residues long.

The V call is TRBV5-1, the J call TRBJ1-2; TRBD1 matches 9 bases. With V trimmed by 5 bases and J by 2 bases, 13 bases remained unmatched. The CDR3 runs 17 residues. The germline gives CDR1 SGHRS, CDR2 YFSETQ. As DNA, the CDR3 is TGCGCCAGCAGAAGGAGGGACAGGGTCGATCAAAACTATGGCTACACCTTC. Translated: CASRRRDRVDQNYGYTF.

The gene calls are TRBV30 and TRBJ2-2, with D possibly being TRBD1 (6 bases). The CDR3 has 14 amino acids. Looked up from germline, CDR1 is GTSNPN and CDR2 is SVGIG (reference sequence). V was pared by 8 bases and J by 4 bases, with 17 bases between. The CDR3 DNA reads as TGTGCCGGACGAAGACAGGATACCACCGGGGAGCTGTTTTTT. This sequence encodes CAGRRQDTTGELFF.

The CDR3 region has the DNA TGTGCCAGCAGCTTAGGGTTGGCGTTACGTTACAATGAGCAGTTCTTC. Protein product: CASSLGLALRYNEQFF. The chain has TRBV7-2 and TRBJ2-1; no reliable D call. Germline values: CDR1 SGHTA, CDR2 FQGNSA. The CDR3 extends over 16 amino acids. The ends were cut back, 1 base at V and 4 bases at J, with 14 bases in the middle.

V and J are TRBV6-1 and TRBJ2-5, with TRBD2 identical over 14 bases. Germline V gives CDR1 MNHNS, CDR2 SASEGT. The CDR3 covers 16 residues. V gave up 5 bases and J gave up 5 bases; unmatched junction bases: 7. CDR3 region: CASSRTSGGFMETQYF. The CDR3 bases are TGTGCCAGCAGTAGGACTAGCGGGGGGTTCATGGAGACCCAGTACTTC.